One sample yielded the 6 T cell receptor beta chains listed below, sequenced in a study of type 1 regulatory T cells. MiXCR was run by TCRdb on the reads, yielding one entry per CDR3 protein. Of 60,000 to 70,000 distinct CDR3 sequences detected, approximately 47% appear once; the ten largest clones hold roughly 2.2%. Antigen specificity for these receptors is unknown. The sequencing sample was made of cultured non-Tr1 T cells, either the whole culture or a sorted T cell fraction (not recorded which). The receptors were gathered from a human donor in good health.

A note on this clonotype: The junction does not match germline at one end; this may be a read error. V is TRBV5-1 and J is TRBJ2-7; the D gene is possibly TRBD1 (7 bases). The CDR3 extends over 14 amino acids. Germline assignment: CDR1 SGHRS and CDR2 YFSETQ. The CDR3 region has the DNA TGTGCCAGCAGTTTGACCAGGGGGGATTACGAGCAGTACTTC. Amino acid sequence: CASSLTRGDYEQYF.

The chain employs TRBV29-1 and TRBJ1-6, with D possibly matching TRBD1 (5 bases). With 4 bases removed from V and 7 bases from J, the gap between germline ends came to 14 bases. Germline lookup yields CDR1 SQVTM and CDR2 ANQGSEA. There are 14 residues in the CDR3. CDR3 amino acids: CSVGEGHGNSPLHF. In DNA form, the CDR3 reads TGCAGCGTTGGGGAAGGACATGGGAATTCACCCCTCCACTTT.

In its sample, this clonotype was seen once. V gene TRBV5-1 combines with J gene TRBJ2-5; TRBD1 agrees at 9 bases. Germline V lookup: CDR1 SGHRS, CDR2 YFSETQ. The V segment lost 4 bases and the J segment 1 base; nucleotides outside the gene matches: 2. The CDR3 runs 14 residues. CDR3 sequence (DNA): TGCGCCAGCAGCAAACAGGGGGCCCAAGAGACCCAGTACTTC. Its translation: CASSKQGAQETQYF.

The gene calls are TRBV7-2 and TRBJ2-1; 7 bases map to TRBD2. The CDR3 totals 14 residues. Germline CDR1 reads SGHTA; CDR2 reads FQGNSA. V gave up 5 bases and J gave up 4 bases; unmatched junction bases: 5. The CDR3 DNA is TGTGCCAGCAGCCGGGGGGATGAATACAATGAGCAGTTCTTC. Translated: CASSRGDEYNEQFF.

Only one count was recorded for this clonotype. This chain links TRBV5-4 with TRBJ2-2; the D gene is possibly TRBD1 (6 bases). Germline CDR1 reads SGHNT; CDR2 reads YYREEE (reference sequence). The ends were cut back, 0 bases at V and 1 base at J, with 10 bases in the middle. The length of the CDR3 is 16 residues. For the CDR3, the DNA is TGTGCCAGCAGCTTGGTCGGGACAATGAACACCGGGGAGCTGTTTTTT. Its protein is CASSLVGTMNTGELFF. The full variable domain, with the rest looked up from reference TRBV5-4 and TRBJ2-2, is ETGVTQSPTHLIKTRGQQVTLRCSSQSGHNTVSWYQQALGQGPQFIFQYYREEENGRGNFPPRFSGLQFPNYSSELNVNALELDDSALYLCASSLVGTMNTGELFFGEGSRLTVL.

V and J are TRBV5-1 and TRBJ2-5, with a tentative D call TRBD2 (5 bases). The CDR3 has 15 amino acids. CDR1 and CDR2 from the germline V gene are SGHRS and YFSETQ. Trimming removed 0 bases from V and 1 base from J, with 10 bases in between. CDR3 sequence: CASSLGRGSQETQYF. In DNA form, the CDR3 reads TGCGCCAGCAGCTTGGGCCGGGGTTCCCAAGAGACCCAGTACTTC.